The clone carrying this TCR beta chain occurred many times. Its specificity is not known. This record comes from a study of T cells in Graves' hyperthyroidism and ophthalmopathy. Whole-study context: Any treatment followed the collection of peripheral blood at initial diagnosis. Study conclusions and caveats: Stable hyperthyroidism was told apart from ophthalmopathy by a model built on 13 V-J features.

The germline CDR1 and CDR2 sequences are GTSNPN and SVGIG (reference sequence). This CDR3 has 13 amino acids. Trimming removed 0 bases at V and 8 bases at J, with 10 bases between. Authors of the study amplified TCR beta CDR3 regions from RNA transcripts. HTBI primers were the set used in a first-round RT-PCR of the TCR CDR3. Via MiXCR, TCRdb re-called the multiplex PCR reads, giving one row per CDR3 protein. This table has around 530,000 distinct CDR3 sequences, 15% to 20% appearing once. V is TRBV30 and J is TRBJ1-4; tentative D call: TRBD1 (5 bases). This receptor was taken from a woman between 18 and 29 years old with Graves' ophthalmopathy. Sequenced material: blood. The chain's CDR3 is CAWSVQDAEKLFF. The CDR3 nucleotides read TGTGCCTGGAGTGTACAGGACGCCGAAAAACTGTTTTTT.